This T cell receptor beta chain originates from a study of blood T cell repertoires in COVID-19. The CDR3 is 15 amino acids. Germline lookup yields CDR1 SGDLS and CDR2 YYNGEE. Trimming shortened V by 0 bases and J by 2 bases, and 12 bases separated the two germline ends. Sequencing was performed with immunoSEQ multiplex PCR; in TCRdb, only in-frame clones are kept and a portion is missing. The table shows approximately 320,000 clones, with roughly 90% occurring only once. The genes are TRBV9 and TRBJ2-7, with D perhaps TRBD1 (5 bases). The sample taken for sequencing was PBMCs or T cells enriched from blood (not recorded which). This receptor was obtained from a man in his fifties or sixties who had recovered from COVID-19. The CDR3 DNA reads TGTGCCAGCAGCGTAGCTCCCGCAGGGCCCTACGAGCAGTACTTC. Its protein is CASSVAPAGPYEQYF. The full variable domain, with the rest looked up from reference TRBV9 and TRBJ2-7, is DSGVTQTPKHLITATGQRVTLRCSPRSGDLSVYWYQQSLDQGLQFLIQYYNGEERAKGNILERFSAQQFPDLHSELNLSSLELGDSALYFCASSVAPAGPYEQYFGPGTRLTVT.